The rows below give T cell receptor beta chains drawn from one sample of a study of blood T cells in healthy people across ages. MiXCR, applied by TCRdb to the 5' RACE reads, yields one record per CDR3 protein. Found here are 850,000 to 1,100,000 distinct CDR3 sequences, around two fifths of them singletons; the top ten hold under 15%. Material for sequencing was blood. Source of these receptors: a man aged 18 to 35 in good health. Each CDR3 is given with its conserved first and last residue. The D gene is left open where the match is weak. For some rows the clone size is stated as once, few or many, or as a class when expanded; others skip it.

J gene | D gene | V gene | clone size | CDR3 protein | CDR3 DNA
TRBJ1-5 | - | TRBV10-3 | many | CAISESYFTVPQPQHF | TGTGCCATCAGTGAGTCGTATTTTACAGTCCCCCAGCCCCAGCATTTT
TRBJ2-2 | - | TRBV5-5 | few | CASSLWDNVISGELFF | TGTGCCAGCAGCTTGTGGGACAACGTAATCTCTGGGGAGCTGTTTTTT
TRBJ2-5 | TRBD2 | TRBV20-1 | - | CSAYYLGLAGGPIQETQYF | TGCAGTGCCTACTACCTCGGGCTAGCGGGGGGGCCGATTCAAGAGACCCAGTACTTC
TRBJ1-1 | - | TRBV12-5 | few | CASERALEGDTEAFF | TGTGCTAGTGAGAGGGCCCTCGAGGGGGACACTGAAGCTTTCTTT
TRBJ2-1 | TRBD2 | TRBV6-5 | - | CASSWTSGALDERFF | TGTGCCAGCAGTTGGACTAGCGGGGCTTTGGATGAGCGGTTCTTC
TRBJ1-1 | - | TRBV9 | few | CASSVEMNTEAFF | TGTGCCAGCAGCGTAGAGATGAACACTGAAGCTTTCTTT
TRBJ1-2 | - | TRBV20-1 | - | CSARHPGSNYGYTF | TGCAGTGCTAGACACCCGGGCAGTAACTATGGCTACACCTTC
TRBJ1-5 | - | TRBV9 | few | CASTAGDGPNQPQHF | TGTGCCAGCACCGCCGGGGACGGACCAAATCAGCCCCAGCATTTT
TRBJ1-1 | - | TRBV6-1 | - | CASSGSTTTEAFF | TGTGCCAGCAGTGGTTCTACGACCACTGAAGCTTTCTTT
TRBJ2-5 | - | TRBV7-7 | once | CASSYWGEETQYF | TGTGCCAGCAGCTATTGGGGGGAAGAGACCCAGTACTTC
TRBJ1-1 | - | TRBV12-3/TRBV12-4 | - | CASSSLGGRRRNTEAFF | TGTGCCAGTAGTTCCCTAGGGGGACGAAGACGGAACACTGAAGCTTTCTTT
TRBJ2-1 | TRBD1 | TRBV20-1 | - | CSARTGESGYNEQFF | TGCAGTGCCAGGACAGGGGAATCCGGCTACAATGAGCAGTTCTTC
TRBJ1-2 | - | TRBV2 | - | CASSEEHYGYTF | TGTGCCAGCAGTGAGGAACACTATGGCTACACCTTC
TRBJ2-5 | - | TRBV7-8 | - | CASSLAENLYF | TGTGCCAGCAGTTTAGCTGAGAACCTGTACTTC
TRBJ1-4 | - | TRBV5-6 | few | CASSEDRQDNEKLFF | TGTGCCAGCAGCGAAGACCGGCAGGATAATGAAAAACTGTTTTTT
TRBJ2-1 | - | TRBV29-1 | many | CSVGRGIHEQFF | TGCAGCGTTGGGCGGGGTATCCATGAGCAGTTCTTC
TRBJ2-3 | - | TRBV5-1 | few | CASSIGRLADTQYF | TGCGCCAGCAGCATAGGGAGGCTAGCTGATACGCAGTATTTT
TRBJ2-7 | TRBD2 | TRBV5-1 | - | CASSLESSGGAYNEQYF | TGCGCCAGCAGCTTGGAGTCTAGCGGGGGGGCCTACAATGAGCAGTACTTC
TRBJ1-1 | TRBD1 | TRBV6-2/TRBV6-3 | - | CASSYPGTGQGYTEAFF | TGTGCCAGCAGTTACCCCGGGACCGGACAGGGATACACTGAAGCTTTCTTT
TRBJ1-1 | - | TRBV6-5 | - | CASSYGRTLNTEVFF | TGTGCCAGCAGTTACGGGAGGACCCTGAACACTGAAGTTTTCTTT
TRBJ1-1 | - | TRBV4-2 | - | CASSPARAVGTEAFF | TGTGCCAGCAGCCCCGCTAGGGCCGTTGGTACTGAAGCTTTCTTT
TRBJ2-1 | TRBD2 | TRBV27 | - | CASSLSGLAGGNDEQFF | TGTGCCAGCAGTTTATCGGGACTAGCGGGGGGGAACGATGAGCAGTTCTTC
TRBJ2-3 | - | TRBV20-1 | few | CSPRAGKSTDTQYF | TGCAGTCCTAGGGCAGGGAAGAGCACAGATACGCAGTATTTT
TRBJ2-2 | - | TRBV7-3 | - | CASSLGNPINTGELFF | TGTGCCAGCAGCTTAGGGAACCCGATAAACACCGGGGAGCTGTTTTTT
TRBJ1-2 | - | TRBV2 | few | CASSESGRYGYTF | TGTGCCAGCAGTGAGTCGGGTCGGTATGGCTACACCTTC
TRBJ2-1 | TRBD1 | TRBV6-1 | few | CAVSRGDRIRNEQFF | TGTGCCGTATCAAGGGGGGACAGGATTAGGAATGAGCAGTTCTTC
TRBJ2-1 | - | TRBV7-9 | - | CASSLGHGTYDGEQFF | TGTGCCAGCAGCTTAGGCCACGGGACTTATGACGGTGAGCAGTTCTTC
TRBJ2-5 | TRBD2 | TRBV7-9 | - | CASSYPGLAMSETQYF | TGTGCCAGCAGCTACCCGGGACTAGCGATGTCGGAGACCCAGTACTTC
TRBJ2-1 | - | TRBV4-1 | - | CASANQGYNEQFF | TGCGCCAGCGCCAACCAGGGCTACAATGAGCAGTTCTTC
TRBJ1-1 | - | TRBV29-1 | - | CSVKAERTEAFF | TGCAGCGTTAAGGCCGAGCGCACTGAAGCTTTCTTT
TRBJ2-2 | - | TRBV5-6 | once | CATRTVDTGELFF | TGTGCCACTCGGACCGTCGACACCGGGGAGCTGTTTTTT
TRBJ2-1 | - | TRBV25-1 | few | CASSKHNEQFF | TGTGCCAGCAGTAAACACAATGAGCAGTTCTTC
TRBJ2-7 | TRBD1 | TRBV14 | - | CASSPLIGTVNEQYF | TGTGCCAGCAGCCCACTTATCGGGACAGTCAATGAGCAGTACTTC
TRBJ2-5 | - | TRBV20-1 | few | CSAREELRTQYF | TGCAGTGCTAGAGAGGAGCTTCGGACCCAGTACTTC
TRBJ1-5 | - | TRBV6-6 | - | CASGLQHQPQHF | TGTGCCAGCGGGCTGCAGCATCAGCCCCAGCATTTT
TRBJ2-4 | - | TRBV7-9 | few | CASSVGGVENIQYF | TGTGCCAGCAGCGTAGGGGGAGTCGAAAACATTCAGTACTTC
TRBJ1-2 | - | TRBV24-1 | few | CATSDGGGRGYTF | TGTGCCACCAGTGATGGTGGGGGCCGTGGCTACACCTTC
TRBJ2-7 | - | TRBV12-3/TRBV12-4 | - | CASSLTNTYEQYF | TGTGCCAGCAGTTTAACTAACACCTACGAGCAGTACTTC
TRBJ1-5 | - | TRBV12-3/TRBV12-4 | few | CASSFGQLRQPQHF | TGTGCCAGCAGTTTCGGACAACTCAGGCAGCCCCAGCATTTT
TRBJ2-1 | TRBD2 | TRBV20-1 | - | CSARLGTSGYNEQFF | TGCAGTGCTAGGTTGGGGACTAGCGGATACAATGAGCAGTTCTTC
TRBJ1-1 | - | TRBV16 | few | CASSPTGPEDTEAFF | TGTGCCAGCAGCCCAACCGGGCCGGAAGACACTGAAGCTTTCTTT
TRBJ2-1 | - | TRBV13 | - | CASSGTSHNEQFF | TGTGCCAGCAGCGGGACTTCCCACAATGAGCAGTTCTTC
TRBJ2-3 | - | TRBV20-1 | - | CSARDGTRSTDTQYF | TGCAGTGCTAGAGACGGGACACGGAGCACAGATACGCAGTATTTT
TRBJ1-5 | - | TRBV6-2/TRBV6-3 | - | CASRRGAQTNQPQHF | TGTGCCAGCAGGAGGGGGGCGCAGACTAATCAGCCCCAGCATTTT
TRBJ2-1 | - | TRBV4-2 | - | CASSVGGERYDEQFF | TGTGCCAGCAGTGTTGGAGGGGAAAGGTACGATGAGCAGTTCTTC
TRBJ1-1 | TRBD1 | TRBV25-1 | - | CASSVPGQGMNTEAFF | TGTGCCAGCTCCGTCCCGGGACAGGGAATGAACACTGAAGCTTTCTTT
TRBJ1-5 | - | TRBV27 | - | CASSLTGLDQPQHF | TGTGCCAGCAGTTTAACAGGGTTGGATCAGCCCCAGCATTTT
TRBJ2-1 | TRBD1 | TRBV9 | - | CASSPRQGHEQFF | TGTGCCAGCAGCCCAAGACAGGGGCATGAGCAGTTCTTC
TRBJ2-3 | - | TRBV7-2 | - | CASSLLPGYTDTQYF | TGTGCCAGCAGCTTACTCCCGGGGTACACAGATACGCAGTATTTT
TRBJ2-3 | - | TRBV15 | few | CATRRGSTDTQYF | TGTGCCACCAGACGGGGTAGCACAGATACGCAGTATTTT
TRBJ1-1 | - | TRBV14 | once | CASNQIGAQNTEAFF | TGTGCCAGCAACCAAATAGGAGCGCAGAACACTGAAGCTTTCTTT
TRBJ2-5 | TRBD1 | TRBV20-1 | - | CSAREIVDRESNEQYF | TGCAGTGCTAGAGAGATTGTGGACAGGGAATCCAATGAGCAGTACTTC
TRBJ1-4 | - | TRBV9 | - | CTSSVSSGRVGEKLFF | TGTACCAGCAGCGTATCCTCCGGGCGGGTTGGGGAAAAACTGTTTTTT
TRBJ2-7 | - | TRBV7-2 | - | CASSTSGGTSYEQYF | TGTGCCAGCAGCACATCCGGGGGTACCTCCTACGAGCAGTACTTC
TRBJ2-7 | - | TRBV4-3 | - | CASSRIQGNEQYF | TGCGCCAGCAGCCGTATACAGGGTAATGAGCAGTACTTC
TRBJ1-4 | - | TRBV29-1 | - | CSALGAGSNGKLFF | TGCAGCGCCCTCGGGGCAGGGTCTAATGGAAAACTGTTTTTT
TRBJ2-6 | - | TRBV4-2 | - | CASSPRYQGRGANVLTF | TGTGCCAGCAGCCCCCGATACCAGGGTAGGGGGGCCAACGTCCTGACTTTC